The clone carrying this TCR beta chain turned up a few times. Antigen: not known. Gene names and germline match the mouse. The CDR3 goes on 1 residue after the read ends, and that part is filled in from the germline J gene. The sample belongs to a study of tissue T cells after allogeneic stem cell transplantation. Whole-study results and caveats: Only a limited share of tissue TCRs appeared in blood or spleen.

The V gene end was trimmed by 6 bases and the J gene end by 0 bases; junction bases not matched to a gene: 5. Per germline, CDR1 LGHNA and CDR2 YNLKQL (reference sequence). This CDR3 spans 15 amino acids. Time point denoted: mouse harvest day 14 after allogeneic transplant. Each mouse received 10^7 T-cell-depleted marrow cells plus 10^6 splenic CD5+ T cells by tail vein. Profiled with immunoSEQ multiplex PCR; TCRdb holds only in-frame clones, not every one. The table records approximately 4,400 clones, around 49% of them present only once. The TCR was taken from a female BALB/c mouse given C57BL/6 T cells with graft-versus-host disease after an allogeneic hematopoietic cell transplant. The chain combines TRBV5 with TRBJ2-3, with 8 positions matching TRBD2. Sequencing input: lymph node tissue. The sequenced part of the CDR3 DNA is TGTGCCAGCAGGCTGGGGGGCCCTAGTGCAGAAACGCTGTAT. This translates into CASRLGGPSAETLY. The full CDR3 is CASRLGGPSAETLYF.